This TCR beta chain was found in a study of blood T cell repertoires in COVID-19. Across the study: The origin of the acute and convalescent COVID-19 samples was the United States, Italy and Spain. The cDNA or gDNA used as material had been derived from T cells, B-cell-depleted T cells, or PBMCs.

Looked up from germline, CDR1 is LGHDT and CDR2 is YNNKEL (reference sequence). There are 12 residues in the CDR3. V was pared by 8 bases and J by 3 bases, with 9 bases between. This clone was picked up one time. Authors' data handling: Reference gene primer amplification yielded estimated nucleated cell counts. Profiling relied on immunoSEQ multiplex PCR, and the TCRdb table lists in-frame clones only, not all of them. V, J and clone size were drawn from that table, and D and trimming were deduced from the DNA. Altogether approximately 60,000 clones are present, about four fifths being singletons, with the ten largest covering about 22%.

This sequence joins TRBV3-1 (or the pseudogene TRBV3-2) and TRBJ2-3, with D possibly being TRBD2 (6 bases). Sample: peripheral blood. This receptor was identified in a woman aged 60-75 years with acute or convalescent COVID-19. CDR3 residues: CASGDWTDTQYF. The CDR3 nucleotides are TGTGCCAGCGGGGACTGGACAGATACGCAGTATTTT.